The present entry profiles one T cell receptor beta chain with its context. The sample belongs to a study of blood T cell repertoires in COVID-19. Study-level information: Sample material is recorded as cDNA or gDNA derived from T cells, B-cell-depleted T cells, or PBMCs.

Original processing notes: Estimated nucleated cell counts came from reference gene primer amplification. Clones were sequenced by immunoSEQ multiplex PCR, and TCRdb holds only the in-frame ones, with some missing. V and J calls and clone size follow that table, whereas D and trimming were derived from the DNA. The table records roughly 33,000 clones, 75% to 90% of them present only once. V was pared by 6 bases and J by 1 base, with 13 bases between. The germline CDR1 and CDR2 sequences are SGHTA and FQGNSA. The length of the CDR3 is 14 residues. The V and J genes are TRBV7-2 and TRBJ2-7; D is possibly TRBD1 (6 bases). The receptor was isolated from a man of 80 years or more with active COVID-19. The sample consisted of peripheral blood. The CDR3 DNA reads as TGTGCCAGCAGTCGTCGAGGACAGTCCTACGAGCAGTACTTC. Translating it yields CASSRRGQSYEQYF.